The rows below give T cell receptor beta chains drawn from one sample of a study of shared clonotypes between healthy human individuals. Measured with immunoSEQ multiplex PCR; TCRdb has only the in-frame clones, and not every one. The repertoire consists of over 150,000 clones, with 60% to 75% occurring once and the leading ten covering 10%. The sequenced sample was memory CD4+ T cells sorted from blood. The receptors shown here come from a man aged 25-45 years in good health. CDR3s include the opening cysteine and the closing phenylalanine or tryptophan. Fields, in order: D gene, V gene, clone size, J gene, CDR3 protein, CDR3 DNA. D genes are given only for firm matches. Part of the rows lack a size; the others show once, few, many or a class for expanded clones.

TRBD1	TRBV9	NA	TRBJ2-7	CASSVLSLGRDRNYEQYF	TGTGCCAGCAGCGTCCTCTCCCTGGGCCGGGACAGAAACTACGAGCAGTACTTC
NA	TRBV18	NA	TRBJ2-1	CASSPQVAVNNEQFF	TGTGCCAGCTCACCACAGGTAGCGGTGAACAATGAGCAGTTCTTC
TRBD1	TRBV11-2	NA	TRBJ1-1	CASSPWGQPSTEAFF	TGTGCCAGCAGCCCATGGGGACAGCCTAGCACTGAAGCTTTCTTT
TRBD2	TRBV15	NA	TRBJ2-6	CATSRGAGGPRANVLTF	TGTGCCACCAGCAGAGGGGCGGGAGGGCCAAGGGCCAACGTCCTGACTTTC
TRBD1	TRBV25-1	NA	TRBJ2-7	CASSGRGQYEQYF	TGTGCCAGCAGTGGCAGGGGGCAGTACGAGCAGTACTTC
TRBD2	TRBV11-3	once	TRBJ2-3	CASSLGSSGRTDTQYF	TGTGCCAGCAGCTTAGGGTCCAGCGGGAGGACAGATACGCAGTATTTT
NA	TRBV4-1	NA	TRBJ1-4	CASSPGQSGVTNEKLFF	TGCGCCAGCAGCCCTGGCCAATCAGGGGTTACTAATGAAAAACTGTTTTTT
NA	TRBV29-1	NA	TRBJ2-7	CSVIKDGTVYEQYF	TGCAGCGTTATAAAAGACGGGACTGTGTACGAGCAGTACTTC
NA	TRBV29-1	few	TRBJ2-7	CSVEARGKYEQYF	TGCAGCGTTGAAGCGCGGGGAAAATACGAGCAGTACTTC
TRBD2	TRBV7-9	many	TRBJ2-1	CASSLALAGTYNEQFF	TGTGCCAGCAGCTTAGCACTAGCGGGAACATACAATGAGCAGTTCTTC
NA	TRBV19	NA	TRBJ1-2	CASSSGASLRYGYTF	TGTGCCAGTAGTTCCGGGGCCAGTTTACGTTATGGCTACACCTTC
NA	TRBV5-1	NA	TRBJ1-3	CASSLTAGSSGNTIYF	TGCGCCAGCAGCTTAACCGCGGGCAGCTCTGGAAACACCATATATTTT
NA	TRBV14	once	TRBJ2-5	CASSHSGTQYF	TGTGCCAGCAGCCATTCGGGGACCCAGTACTTC
TRBD2	TRBV5-4	NA	TRBJ2-7	CASSLKLAGAEEQYF	TGTGCCAGCAGCTTGAAACTAGCGGGAGCGGAGGAGCAGTACTTC
NA	TRBV6-5	NA	TRBJ2-2	CASSFEVGELFF	TGTGCCAGCAGTTTCGAAGTTGGGGAGCTGTTTTTT
TRBD2	TRBV5-1	NA	TRBJ2-7	CASSPIAGEDEQYF	TGCGCCAGCAGCCCCATAGCGGGAGAAGACGAGCAGTACTTC
NA	TRBV14	few	TRBJ1-2	CASSPLGGGYGYTF	TGTGCCAGCAGCCCGCTAGGGGGTGGCTATGGCTACACCTTC
NA	TRBV5-1	few	TRBJ1-5	CASRIREDQPQHF	TGCGCCAGCAGAATCCGGGAGGATCAGCCCCAGCATTTT
TRBD1	TRBV7-9	NA	TRBJ1-2	CASSLGQGIDYGYTF	TGTGCCAGCAGCTTGGGACAGGGTATAGACTATGGCTACACCTTC
NA	TRBV7-6	few	TRBJ2-2	CASSRSFGAGELFF	NA
TRBD2	TRBV7-7	NA	TRBJ2-5	CASSRLPGLAGGETQYF	TGTGCCAGCAGCCGGCTCCCGGGACTAGCGGGGGGGGAGACCCAGTACTTC
TRBD2	TRBV7-2	NA	TRBJ2-3	CASSLLAGPTDTQYF	TGTGCCAGCAGCTTACTAGCGGGGCCCACAGATACGCAGTATTTT